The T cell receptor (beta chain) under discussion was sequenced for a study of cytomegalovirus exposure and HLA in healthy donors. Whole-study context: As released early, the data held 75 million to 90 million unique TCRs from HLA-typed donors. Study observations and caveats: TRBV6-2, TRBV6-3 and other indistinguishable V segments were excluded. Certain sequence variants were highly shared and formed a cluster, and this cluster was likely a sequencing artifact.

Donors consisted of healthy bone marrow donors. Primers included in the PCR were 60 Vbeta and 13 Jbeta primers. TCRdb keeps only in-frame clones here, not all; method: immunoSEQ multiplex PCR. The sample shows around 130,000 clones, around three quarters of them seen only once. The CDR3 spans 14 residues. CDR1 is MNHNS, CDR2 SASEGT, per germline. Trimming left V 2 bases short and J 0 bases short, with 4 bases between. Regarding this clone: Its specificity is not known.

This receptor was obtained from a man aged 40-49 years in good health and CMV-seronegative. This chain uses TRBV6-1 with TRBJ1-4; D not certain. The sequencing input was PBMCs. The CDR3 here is CASSEPATNEKLFF. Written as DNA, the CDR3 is TGTGCCAGCAGTGAACCTGCAACTAATGAAAAACTGTTTTTT.